A single sample is the source of the 3 T cell receptor beta chains below, sequenced in a study of T cell repertoires in cytomegalovirus infection. TCRdb re-called the reads with MiXCR, one entry per CDR3 protein. The table records about 68,000 distinct CDR3 sequences, around 21% of them present only once. These TCRs' antigens remain unknown. Sequenced sample: PBMCs, sequenced either directly or after in vitro stimulation (not recorded which). Source of these receptors: a human donor in good health (CMV status not recorded). Some clones in this sample may be carry-over from other donors' samples.

This clonotype has only one observation. The rearrangement joins TRBV2 to TRBJ1-5, with unresolved D. The germline gives CDR1 SNHLY, CDR2 FYNNEI. The CDR3 length is 12 residues. V was pared by 0 bases and J by 9 bases, with 6 bases between. This CDR3 is CASSEAGMPQHF. In nucleotides, the CDR3 is TGTGCCAGCAGTGAAGCGGGCATGCCCCAGCATTTT.

The V and J genes are TRBV29-1 and TRBJ2-3; no clear D gene. In germline, CDR1 is SQVTM, CDR2 ANQGSEA. Trimming took 7 bases from V and 7 from J, leaving 24 bases between them. This CDR3 contains 15 residues. CDR3 protein: CSAGPTTPQTHTQYF. The DNA for the CDR3 is TGCAGCGCTGGGCCTACTACTCCCCAAACCCATACGCAGTATTTT.

The chain has TRBV5-4 and TRBJ1-6; the D is unclear. Germline V gene sequence: CDR1 SGHNT, CDR2 YYREEE (reference sequence). This CDR3 is built from 14 residues. Deletions cut 4 bases from V and 7 bases from J, with 12 bases between. The CDR3 sequence: CASSAGPVNSPLHF. CDR3 in DNA: TGTGCCAGCAGCGCAGGACCGGTAAATTCACCCCTCCACTTT.